This T cell receptor (beta chain) comes out of a study of shared clonotypes between healthy human individuals. CD4+ cell separation produced CD45RA+ naive and CD45RA-negative memory subsets. The germline V gene encodes CDR1 SQVTM and CDR2 ANQGSEA. The ends were cut back, 5 bases at V and 0 bases at J, with 19 bases in the middle. CDR3 length equals 16 residues. Produced via immunoSEQ multiplex PCR; TCRdb's table is partial and in-frame only. Among a few million clones listed, roughly 93% were seen once. The clonotype comes from a man aged 18 to 29 in good health. Some clones in this sample may be carry-over from other donors' samples. Input material: naive CD4+ T cells from PBMCs. Subset indicated: CD45RA+ positively selected. V usage is TRBV29-1 and J usage is TRBJ1-1, with D maybe TRBD1 (5 bases). CDR3 region: CSVKRAWGDLNTEAFF. The CDR3 region has the DNA TGCAGCGTTAAAAGAGCTTGGGGGGATCTGAACACTGAAGCTTTCTTT.